This T cell receptor (beta chain) was recorded in a study of metastatic and nonmetastatic thyroid tumors. Study at large: Samples came from malignant and benign thyroid patients, and repertoires were compared across blood and tumor or nodule tissue.

TCRdb re-clonotyped the PCR reads through MiXCR. The top ten hold roughly 9.5% of the sample, which has approximately 40,000 clones, 25% to 35% seen once. CDR1 and CDR2 from the germline V gene are MNHEY and SVGEGT. The CDR3 sequence is 12 residues long. Trimming removed 6 bases at V and 3 bases at J, with 8 bases between. Thyroid surgery took place with no prior treatment in any patient. This sequence originates from a male donor with papillary thyroid cancer or a benign thyroid nodule (not recorded which). Some clones in this sample may be carry-over from other donors' samples. Sequencing was done on a sample of blood. The rearrangement uses TRBV6-2 or TRBV6-3 and TRBJ1-2, with D hard to call. The CDR3 spells CASSSEHYGYTF. As DNA, the CDR3 is TGTGCCAGCAGCTCAGAACACTATGGCTACACCTTC.